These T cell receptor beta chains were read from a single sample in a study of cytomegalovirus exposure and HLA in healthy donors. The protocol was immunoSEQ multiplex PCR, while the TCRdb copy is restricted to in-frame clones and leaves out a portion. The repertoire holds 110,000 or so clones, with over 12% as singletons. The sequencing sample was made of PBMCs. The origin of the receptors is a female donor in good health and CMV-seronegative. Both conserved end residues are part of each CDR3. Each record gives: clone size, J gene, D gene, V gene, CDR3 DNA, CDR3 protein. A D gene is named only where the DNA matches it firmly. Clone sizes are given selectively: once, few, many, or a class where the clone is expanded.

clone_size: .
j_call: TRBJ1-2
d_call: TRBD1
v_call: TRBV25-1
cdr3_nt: TGTGCCAGCAGTGCCGGGACAGGTCCCTATGGCTACACCTTC
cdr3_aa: CASSAGTGPYGYTF

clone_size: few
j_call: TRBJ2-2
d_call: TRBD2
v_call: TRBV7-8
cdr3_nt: TGTGCCAGCAGTAGTAGCGGGAATCCCGGGGAGCTGTTTTTT
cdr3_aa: CASSSSGNPGELFF

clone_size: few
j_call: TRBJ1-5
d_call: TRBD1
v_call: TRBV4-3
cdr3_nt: TGCGCCAGCAGCCAAGGGACAGGCGAGAGCAATCAGCCCCAGCATTTT
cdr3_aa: CASSQGTGESNQPQHF

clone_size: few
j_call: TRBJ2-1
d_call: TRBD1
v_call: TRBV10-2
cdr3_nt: TGCGCCAGCAGTAACTCCGGGACAGGGGGGTACAATGAGCAGTTCTTC
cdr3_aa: CASSNSGTGGYNEQFF

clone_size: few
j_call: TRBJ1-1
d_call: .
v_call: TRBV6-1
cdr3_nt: TGTGCCAGCACCCTGGCCACTGAAGCTTTCTTT
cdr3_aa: CASTLATEAFF

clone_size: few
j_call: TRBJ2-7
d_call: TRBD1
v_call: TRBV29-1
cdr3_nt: TGCAGCGTTGAGGGACAGGGGGACGAGCAGTACTTC
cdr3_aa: CSVEGQGDEQYF

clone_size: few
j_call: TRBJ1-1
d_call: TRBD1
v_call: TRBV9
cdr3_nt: TGTGCCAGCAACTCAGGGGGGACTGAAGCTTTCTTT
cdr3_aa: CASNSGGTEAFF

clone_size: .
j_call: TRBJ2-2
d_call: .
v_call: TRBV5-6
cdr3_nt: TGTGCCAGCAGCTTGGAACCGGGCACCGGGGAGCTGTTTTTT
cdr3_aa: CASSLEPGTGELFF

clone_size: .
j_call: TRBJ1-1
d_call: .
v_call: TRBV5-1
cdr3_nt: TGCGCCAGCAGCGGAGCAGGGGTAGGGACTGAAGCTTTCTTT
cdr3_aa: CASSGAGVGTEAFF

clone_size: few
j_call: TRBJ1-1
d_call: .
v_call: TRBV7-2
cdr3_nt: TGTGCCAGCAGCTTAGAAGCGCGGATGAACACTGAAGCTTTCTTT
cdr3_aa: CASSLEARMNTEAFF

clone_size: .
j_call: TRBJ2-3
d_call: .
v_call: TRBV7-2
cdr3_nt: TGTGCCAGCAGCTTAGCGGGCACCCAGTCCACAGATACGCAGTATTTT
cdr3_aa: CASSLAGTQSTDTQYF

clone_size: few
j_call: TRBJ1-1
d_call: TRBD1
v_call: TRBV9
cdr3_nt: TGTGCCAGCAGCCCCCGGACAGGGGGGCCTGAAGCTTTCTTT
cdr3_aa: CASSPRTGGPEAFF

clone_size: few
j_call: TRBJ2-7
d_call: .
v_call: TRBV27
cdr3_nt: TGTGCCAGCAGTTTAACACAGGGAGTCAAGCAGTACTTC
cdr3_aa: CASSLTQGVKQYF

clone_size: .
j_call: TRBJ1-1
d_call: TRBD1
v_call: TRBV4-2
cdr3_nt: TGTGCCAGCAGCCAAGAGGGGACAGGGGGACCTCTGAACACTGAAGCTTTCTTT
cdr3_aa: CASSQEGTGGPLNTEAFF

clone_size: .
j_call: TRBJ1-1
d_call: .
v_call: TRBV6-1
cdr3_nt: TGTGCCAGCAGTGAAGCGGGGGCGGGCGAAGCTTTCTTT
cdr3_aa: CASSEAGAGEAFF

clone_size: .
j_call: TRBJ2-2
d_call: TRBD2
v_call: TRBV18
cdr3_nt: TGTGCCAGCTCCCCAGGACTAGCGGTTACCGGGGAGCTGTTTTTT
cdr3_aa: CASSPGLAVTGELFF

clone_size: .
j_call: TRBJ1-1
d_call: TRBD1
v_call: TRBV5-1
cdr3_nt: TGCGCCAGCAGCGCGGGGACAGCCATGAACACTGAAGCTTTCTTT
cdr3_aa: CASSAGTAMNTEAFF

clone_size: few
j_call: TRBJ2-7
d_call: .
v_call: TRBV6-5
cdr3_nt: TGTGCCAGCAGTTACATAGGGGGCGAGCAGTACTTC
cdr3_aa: CASSYIGGEQYF

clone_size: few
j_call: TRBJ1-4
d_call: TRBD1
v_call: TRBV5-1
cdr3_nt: TGCGCCAGCAGCTTGGGCCCAGGGGGGAATGAAAAACTGTTTTTT
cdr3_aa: CASSLGPGGNEKLFF

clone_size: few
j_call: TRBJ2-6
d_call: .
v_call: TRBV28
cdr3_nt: TGTGCCAGCAGTCTACCCGGTGGCTCTGGGGCCAACGTCCTGACTTTC
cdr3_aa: CASSLPGGSGANVLTF

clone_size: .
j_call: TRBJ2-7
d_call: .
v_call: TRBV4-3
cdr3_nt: TGCGCCAGCAGCCAAGATCGGGGGAGAGCCTACGAGCAGTACTTC
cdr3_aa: CASSQDRGRAYEQYF